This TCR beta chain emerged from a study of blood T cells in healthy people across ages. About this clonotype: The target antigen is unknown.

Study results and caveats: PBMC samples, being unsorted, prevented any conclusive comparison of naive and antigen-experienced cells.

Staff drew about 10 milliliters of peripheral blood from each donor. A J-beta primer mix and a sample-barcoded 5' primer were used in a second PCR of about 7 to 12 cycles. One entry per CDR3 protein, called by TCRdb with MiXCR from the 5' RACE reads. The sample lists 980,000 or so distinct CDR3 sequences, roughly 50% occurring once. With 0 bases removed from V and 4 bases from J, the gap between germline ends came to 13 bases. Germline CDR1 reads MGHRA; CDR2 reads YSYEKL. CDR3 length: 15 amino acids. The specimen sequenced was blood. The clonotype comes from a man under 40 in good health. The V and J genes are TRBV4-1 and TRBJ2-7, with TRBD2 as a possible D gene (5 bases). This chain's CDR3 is CASSQDEGLSYEQYF. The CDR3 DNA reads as TGCGCCAGCAGCCAAGATGAGGGTTTATCGTACGAGCAGTACTTC.